The T cell receptor beta chain under discussion was sequenced for a study of regulatory T cells in long-lasting Graves disease. Study-level background: The definition of persistent Graves' disease was over 5 years of antithyroid drugs with positive TSH receptor antibodies.

Through Arm-PCR of CDR3 regions and iRepertoire HTBI primers, TCR beta libraries were built. TCRdb re-called the multiplex PCR reads with MiXCR, one entry per CDR3 protein. The sample lists about 660,000 distinct CDR3 sequences, 25% to 35% occurring once. The CDR3 contains 18 residues. CDR1 is SGHAT and CDR2 is FQNNGV in the germline V gene. V gave up 4 bases and J gave up 0 bases; unmatched junction bases: 11. Documented time point: persistent/refractory GD, antithyroid drugs over 5 years with positive TRAb. Researchers made the TCR library from RNA that was extracted from PBMCs. The sequence was collected from a female donor with Graves disease. The input for sequencing was peripheral blood mononuclear cells (PBMCs), taken when the disease was refractory, from a patient treated with antithyroid drugs. This chain uses TRBV11-2 with TRBJ1-1, with TRBD1 matching 10 bases. CDR3 nucleotides: TGTGCCAGCAGCTATACAGCCCCGGGACAGGGGATGAACACTGAAGCTTTCTTT. Protein: CASSYTAPGQGMNTEAFF. The entire variable domain, with the rest obtained from reference TRBV11-2 and TRBJ1-1, is as follows: EAGVAQSPRYKIIEKRQSVAFWCNPISGHATLYWYQQILGQGPKLLIQFQNNGVVDDSQLPKDRFSAERLKGVDSTLKIQPAKLEDSAVYLCASSYTAPGQGMNTEAFFGQGTRLTVV.